What follows are 8 T cell receptor beta chains derived from one specimen sequenced in a study of cytomegalovirus exposure and HLA in healthy donors. Amplification used 60 Vbeta primers and 13 Jbeta primers. TCRdb's copy holds only in-frame clones and misses some; the assay was immunoSEQ multiplex PCR. Of 100,000 to 150,000 clones in the sample, about 80% were seen once. Material for sequencing was PBMCs. These receptors all come from a woman aged 40 to 49 in good health and CMV-seronegative.

The chain links TRBV15 to TRBJ1-1, with a possible D match to TRBD1 (6 bases). V gave up 0 bases and J gave up 0 bases, with 11 bases separating them. From germline, CDR1 is LNHNV and CDR2 YYDKDF (reference sequence). The CDR3 has 16 amino acids. The CDR3 sequence is CATSRDLGQMNTEAFF. The DNA of the CDR3 is TGTGCCACCAGCAGAGATCTCGGACAGATGAACACTGAAGCTTTCTTT.

The chain links TRBV4-1 to TRBJ2-2; 9 nucleotides match TRBD2. The CDR3 covers 19 residues. Trimming removed 1 base from V and 4 bases from J; junction bases left unmatched: 13. Per the germline V gene, CDR1 is MGHRA and CDR2 is YSYEKL. CDR3 in amino acids: CASSQGWAGGPSGTGELFF. In nucleotides, the CDR3 is TGCGCCAGCAGCCAAGGGTGGGCGGGAGGGCCATCGGGCACCGGGGAGCTGTTTTTT.

This chain links TRBV5-8 with TRBJ2-3; D remains ambiguous. Germline V gene lookup returns CDR1 SGHTS and CDR2 YDEGEE. V lost 0 bases, J lost 0 bases, and 8 bases lay in between. This CDR3 region has 15 residues. The CDR3 is CASSLGGSSTDTQYF. CDR3 bases: TGTGCCAGCAGCTTGGGTGGCAGTAGCACAGATACGCAGTATTTT.

The V call is TRBV27, the J call TRBJ1-2; D uncertain. Trimming stripped 10 bases from V and 8 bases from J, with 14 bases between. There are 11 residues in the CDR3. Germline CDR1 and CDR2: MNHEY and SMNVEV (reference sequence). The CDR3 reads CAIRHPGGYTF. For the CDR3, the DNA is TGTGCCATCCGACATCCTGGCGGCTACACCTTC.

The J gene is TRBJ1-1, the V gene TRBV2; D uncertain. CDR1 and CDR2 from the germline V gene are SNHLY and FYNNEI. The CDR3 runs 14 residues. Trimming shortened V by 4 bases and J by 4 bases, and 13 bases separated the two germline ends. CDR3 amino acids: CASSASRFSTEAFF. The CDR3 bases are TGTGCCAGCAGTGCCTCGCGGTTCTCCACTGAAGCTTTCTTT.

This chain connects TRBV11-2 to TRBJ1-3; 7 nucleotides match TRBD1. The J segment lost 0 bases and the V segment lost 5 bases, leaving 7 bases of the junction unmatched. The germline V gene has CDR1 SGHAT and CDR2 FQNNGV. The CDR3 spans 16 residues. The CDR3 reads CASSVPGQSSGNTIYF. CDR3 sequence (DNA): TGTGCCAGCAGCGTCCCGGGACAGAGCTCTGGAAACACCATATATTTT.

The V gene is TRBV5-1, the J gene TRBJ2-4; tentatively, D is TRBD2 (6 bases). This CDR3 spans 16 amino acids. Trimming stripped 3 bases from V and 3 bases from J, with 16 bases between. Germline V gene lookup returns CDR1 SGHRS and CDR2 YFSETQ. The CDR3 region is CASSSPRESGKNIQYF. CDR3 sequence (DNA): TGCGCCAGCAGCTCTCCCCGGGAGTCGGGCAAAAACATTCAGTACTTC.

The V gene is TRBV5-5, the J gene TRBJ1-5, with D hard to call. Trimming took 0 bases from V and 7 from J, leaving 8 bases between them. In germline, CDR1 is SGHKS, CDR2 YYEKEE (reference sequence). This CDR3 spans 13 amino acids. The CDR3 DNA sequence: TGTGCCAGCAGCTTGGTCCCTGGCCAGCCCCAGCATTTT. It is translated as CASSLVPGQPQHF.